Below are 10 T cell receptor beta chains sequenced from a single sample in a study of T cells in tumors after PD-1 blockade. Repertoires were generated with immunoSEQ multiplex PCR, while TCRdb's copy carries only in-frame clones and drops some. Of around 60,000 clones listed, 80% were seen once; the top ten hold under 15%. Sequencing was performed on PBMCs, taken before anti-PD-1 treatment. The receptors stem from a human donor with basal cell carcinoma.

The chain employs TRBV30 and TRBJ1-1, with D possibly TRBD1 on 5 matching bases. Germline loops: CDR1 GTSNPN, CDR2 SVGIG (reference sequence). V was clipped by 4 bases and J by 1 base, with 16 bases between them. The CDR3 length is 15 residues. The CDR3 region has the DNA TGTGCCTGGAAACGGGGGTGGGGAGAGAACACTGAAGCTTTCTTT. This gives the protein CAWKRGWGENTEAFF.

This clone was seen at least ten times. The chain is built from TRBV7-2 and TRBJ1-5; no clear D gene. CDR1 and CDR2 (germline): SGHTA, FQGNSA. V was trimmed by 1 base and J by 4 bases, leaving 17 bases between them. The CDR3 has 17 residues. The CDR3 reads CASSLVPLGLGNQPQHF. CDR3 sequence (DNA): TGTGCCAGCAGCTTAGTTCCCCTGGGGTTGGGGAATCAGCCCCAGCATTTT.

The chain is built from TRBV4-1 and TRBJ2-4, with a tentative D call TRBD1 (5 bases). CDR3 length equals 15 residues. Trimming shortened V by 2 bases and J by 8 bases, and 16 bases separated the two germline ends. Per germline, CDR1 MGHRA and CDR2 YSYEKL. CDR3 bases: TGCGCCAGCAGCCAACCGAAAAGAACAGGTCACATTCAGTACTTC. This encodes CASSQPKRTGHIQYF.

The chain couples TRBV14 to TRBJ2-1; D gene unclear. The CDR3 is 12 amino acids. Germline assignment: CDR1 SGHDN and CDR2 FVKESK. V was trimmed by 2 bases and J by 6 bases, leaving 5 bases between them. CDR3 nucleotide sequence: TGTGCCAGCAGCCAAACCCTCAATGAGCAGTTCTTC. It specifies CASSQTLNEQFF.

This sequence joins TRBV5-4 and TRBJ2-5; no reliable D call. V dropped 0 bases and J dropped 5 bases, with 5 bases sitting between them. Germline V CDR1 and CDR2: SGHNT, YYREEE (reference sequence). The CDR3 contains 12 residues. The CDR3 DNA sequence: TGTGCCAGCAGCTTGGGCGCTGAGACCCAGTACTTC. The encoded protein is CASSLGAETQYF.

The rearrangement links TRBV27 to TRBJ1-1; tentatively, D is TRBD1 (5 bases). This CDR3 is built from 14 residues. From germline, CDR1 is MNHEY and CDR2 SMNVEV (reference sequence). V was cut by 10 bases and J by 3 bases, with 18 bases left in between. CDR3 DNA sequence: TGTGCCACGCACACGGGACGGGACTACACTGAAGCTTTCTTT. Protein product: CATHTGRDYTEAFF.

V gene TRBV5-6 combines with J gene TRBJ2-3, with no clear D. Trimming cost V 6 bases and J 1 base, with 12 bases left between them. Looked up from germline, CDR1 is SGHDT and CDR2 is YYEEEE. This CDR3 is 14 amino acids long. The CDR3 is CASTSIDGTDTQYF. The CDR3, as DNA: TGTGCCAGCACCTCGATAGACGGCACAGATACGCAGTATTTT.

This rearrangement joins TRBV7-2 to TRBJ2-3; 7 bases are a match to TRBD2. The V segment lost 0 bases and the J segment 3 bases; nucleotides outside the gene matches: 3. Germline-derived CDR1 and CDR2 are SGHTA and FQGNSA. CDR3 length: 15 amino acids. CDR3 sequence (DNA): TGTGCCAGCAGCTTAGCGGGGGGGATGACAGATACGCAGTATTTT. Translating gives CASSLAGGMTDTQYF. Supplemented by reference TRBV7-2 and TRBJ2-3, the full variable domain reads GAGVSQSPSNKVTEKGKDVELRCDPISGHTALYWYRQSLGQGLEFLIYFQGNSAPDKSGLPSDRFSAERTGGSVSTLTIQRTQQEDSAVYLCASSLAGGMTDTQYFGPGTRLTVL.

This chain joins TRBV5-1 and TRBJ1-1; 9 positions agree with TRBD1. The CDR3 consists of 14 residues. Losses at the gene ends were 1 base for V and 5 bases for J; bases not matched to a gene: 3. Germline V CDR1 and CDR2: SGHRS, YFSETQ. CDR3 region: CASSLSGTGTEAFF. CDR3 nucleotides: TGCGCCAGCAGCTTGTCCGGGACAGGGACTGAAGCTTTCTTT. Full variable domain (remainder filled in from reference TRBV5-1 and TRBJ1-1): KAGVTQTPRYLIKTRGQQVTLSCSPISGHRSVSWYQQTPGQGLQFLFEYFSETQRNKGNFPGRFSGRQFSNSRSEMNVSTLELGDSALYLCASSLSGTGTEAFFGQGTRLTVV.

The V and J genes are TRBV5-1 and TRBJ2-2; possible D gene TRBD2, 6 bases. Germline V gene sequence: CDR1 SGHRS, CDR2 YFSETQ. The V end was cut by 8 bases, the J end by 1 base, with 15 bases between. This CDR3 has 15 residues. CDR3 DNA: TGCGCCAGTGGGCCTATGGGGGGGAACACCGGGGAGCTGTTTTTT. Translating it yields CASGPMGGNTGELFF.